This T cell receptor beta chain was captured in a study of T and B cells in COVID-19 patients. Germline V gene lookup returns CDR1 LNHDA and CDR2 SQIVND (reference sequence). The CDR3 is made up of 14 amino acids. The germline V and J ends were trimmed by 0 bases and 0 bases, with 5 bases remaining between them. Blood genomic DNA input for TRB amplification was about 250-500 ng. Multiplex PCR with BIOMED2 TRB-A/B primer pools amplified TRB rearrangements. TCRdb passed the multiplex PCR reads through MiXCR, listing each CDR3 protein once. The data hold some 3,300 distinct CDR3 sequences, with roughly a fifth observed a single time. In its sample, this clonotype is medium-sized (0.01 to 0.1%). The antigen is unknown. Study conclusions and caveats: In COVID-19 patients, T cell receptor beta variable and joining gene use was reportedly strongly skewed.

This TCR derives from a human donor with active COVID-19. The sequenced sample consisted of blood. V gene TRBV19 combines with J gene TRBJ2-5, with no clear D. The CDR3 nucleotides are TGTGCCAGTAGTATAGACCTGTACCAAGAGACCCAGTACTTC. Amino acids: CASSIDLYQETQYF.